These 8 T cell receptor beta chains came from one sample sequenced in a study of response to subunit inactivated influenza vaccine. Using its own MiXCR run on the RT-PCR reads, TCRdb lists one record per CDR3 protein. The data show under 500,000 distinct CDR3 sequences, approximately 11% seen once. The source was PBMCs from blood, collected about 6 weeks after vaccination. These receptor sequences come from a man between 45 and 60 years old who received an inactivated influenza vaccine.

This clonotype was counted between two and nine times. The chain links TRBV14 to TRBJ2-5, with D perhaps TRBD2 (6 bases). Germline V gene data show CDR1 as SGHDN and CDR2 as FVKESK. The V end was cut by 4 bases, the J end by 5 bases, with 11 bases between. This CDR3 is built from 13 residues. The CDR3 region has the DNA TGTGCCAGCAGCCCGGCGGGGATCGAGACCCAGTACTTC. The encoded protein is CASSPAGIETQYF.

The table lists this clonotype with a few counts. This sequence joins TRBV5-1 and TRBJ2-5, with D maybe TRBD1 (6 bases). Germline V gene lookup returns CDR1 SGHRS and CDR2 YFSETQ. The V end lost 4 bases, the J end lost 3 bases, and 10 bases lay between the germline ends. The CDR3 totals 13 residues. Written as DNA, the CDR3 is TGCGCCAGCAGCAATCGACAGGAAGAGACCCAGTACTTC. Translation gives CASSNRQEETQYF.

This clonotype was recorded a few times. V is TRBV15 and J is TRBJ2-7, with D hard to call. Germline-derived CDR1 and CDR2 are LNHNV and YYDKDF (reference sequence). Trimming took 3 bases from V and 6 from J, leaving 12 bases between them. This CDR3 has 13 amino acids. The CDR3 coding sequence is TGTGCCACCAGCAGGCCGAAGATCGCCGAGCAGTACTTC. This translates into CATSRPKIAEQYF. The entire variable domain, with the rest obtained from reference TRBV15 and TRBJ2-7, is as follows: DAMVIQNPRYQVTQFGKPVTLSCSQTLNHNVMYWYQQKSSQAPKLLFHYYDKDFNNEADTPDNFQSRRPNTSFCFLDIRSPGLGDTAMYLCATSRPKIAEQYFGPGTRLTVT.

This clonotype was seen more than once but under ten times. The chain is built from TRBV21-1 and TRBJ1-6; TRBD1, the table's D call, was not compared with the DNA. TRBV21-1 is described as a pseudogene. The CDR3 is made up of 17 amino acids. The CDR3 sequence is CASSIQGGALYNSPLHF. CDR3 DNA sequence: TGTGCCAGCAGCATTCAAGGGGGCGCGCTCTATAATTCACCCCTCCACTTT.

This clonotype was counted many times. V usage is TRBV6-1 and J usage is TRBJ1-1, with D hard to call. This CDR3 has 13 amino acids. Germline CDR1 and CDR2: MNHNS and SASEGT. Trimming took off 6 bases at V and 4 bases at J, with 12 bases between the two ends. The CDR3 sequence: CASSHKPPTEAFF. The DNA for the CDR3 is TGTGCCAGCAGCCATAAGCCCCCCACTGAAGCTTTCTTT.

A few counts support this clonotype. The V gene is TRBV20-1, the J gene TRBJ1-5, with TRBD1 matching 8 bases. Germline trimming cut 6 bases from V and 2 bases from J; bases unmatched to any gene: 6. The CDR3 sequence is 14 residues long. The germline CDR1 and CDR2 sequences are DFQATT and SNEGSKA (reference sequence). The CDR3 region has the DNA TGCAGTGCACCCAGGGGGCCGGGCAATCAGCCCCAGCATTTT. Amino acids: CSAPRGPGNQPQHF.

V and J are TRBV30 and TRBJ1-2; 7 bases fit TRBD1. Germline V gene sequence: CDR1 GTSNPN, CDR2 SVGIG (reference sequence). This CDR3 contains 13 residues. The V and J ends lost 0 bases and 8 bases, in that order; junction bases with no gene match: 6. The CDR3 nucleotides are TGTGCCTGGAGTGTAAGCCAGGGGGGAGGCTACACCTTC. It codes for CAWSVSQGGGYTF.

The chain is built from TRBV12-3 or TRBV12-4 and TRBJ1-2; 10 nucleotides agree with TRBD1. Trimming cost V 6 bases and J 3 bases; bases outside gene matches: 1. The CDR3 totals 13 residues. CDR3 nucleotides: TGTGCCAGCAGGGGGACAGGGGACTATGGCTACACCTTC. Translating gives CASRGTGDYGYTF.